These 9 T cell receptor beta chains were sequenced from one sample in a study of T-cell memory formation after mild COVID-19. From the 5' RACE reads, TCRdb called clonotypes with MiXCR, one entry per CDR3 protein. Of roughly 300,000 distinct CDR3 sequences listed, less than 9.5% are singletons. The sample consisted of PBMCs or a T cell subset sorted from them (not recorded which). The source is a man younger than 35 who had mild COVID-19 (a few samples of this study predate the infection). Cell type and time point are not known.

The chain employs TRBV9 and TRBJ1-1; maybe TRBD1 (5 bases). The CDR3 is 18 residues long. The ends were cut back, 0 bases at V and 0 bases at J, with 18 bases in the middle. From germline, CDR1 is SGDLS and CDR2 YYNGEE. The DNA of the CDR3 is TGTGCCAGCAGCGTAGGAGCGAGGTGGGGGGGACTGAACACTGAAGCTTTCTTT. Translation: CASSVGARWGGLNTEAFF.

This clonotype was counted ten times or more. V is TRBV5-1 and J is TRBJ2-3, with 13 nucleotides matching TRBD2. J lost 6 bases, V lost 4 bases, and 5 bases had no gene match. The germline CDR1 and CDR2 sequences are SGHRS and YFSETQ. CDR3 size: 15 residues. CDR3 sequence (DNA): TGCGCCAGCAGCCCCATGACTAGCGGGGGGGATACGCAGTATTTT. Protein sequence: CASSPMTSGGDTQYF.

There are many counts of this clonotype. This chain uses TRBV24-1 with TRBJ1-5; D not certain. V shed 6 bases and J shed 4 bases, with 9 bases lying between them. The V gene's germline CDR1 is KGHDR and CDR2 SFDVKD. This CDR3 region has 13 residues. CDR3 sequence: CATSPGWNQPQHF. CDR3 nucleotides: TGTGCCACCAGTCCAGGTTGGAATCAGCCCCAGCATTTT.

This chain connects TRBV27 to TRBJ2-7; D gene uncertain. CDR1 and CDR2 (germline): MNHEY, SMNVEV (reference sequence). Trimming removed 5 bases at V and 9 bases at J, with 11 bases between. The CDR3 contains 11 residues. The CDR3: CASSAGFVQYF. CDR3 DNA: TGTGCCAGCAGTGCCGGTTTCGTGCAGTACTTC.

This clonotype has a count of ten or more. This chain connects TRBV7-9 to TRBJ2-2, with unresolved D. CDR1 SEHNR and CDR2 FQNEAQ come from the germline V gene (reference sequence). Trimming shortened V by 3 bases and J by 6 bases, and 17 bases separated the two germline ends. The CDR3 runs 16 residues. The CDR3 sequence is CASSLGRLVTPGELFF. The CDR3 DNA follows: TGTGCCAGCAGCTTGGGTCGCCTCGTTACCCCCGGGGAGCTGTTTTTT.

This clonotype has only a few counts. This chain connects TRBV6-1 to TRBJ2-1; TRBD2 aligns across 7 bases. Losses at the gene ends were 2 bases for V and 4 bases for J; bases not matched to a gene: 5. This CDR3 is built from 15 residues. Germline assignment: CDR1 MNHNS and CDR2 SASEGT. In DNA, the CDR3 is TGTGCCAGCAGTGAATTAGCGGGCGATTACAATGAGCAGTTCTTC. As protein: CASSELAGDYNEQFF.

This clonotype was picked up a small number of times. The CDR3 DNA follows: TGTGCCAGCAGTTTGAGGGACGGGGTATTCACAGATACGCAGTATTTT. It translates to CASSLRDGVFTDTQYF. The chain combines TRBV12-3 or TRBV12-4 with TRBJ2-3; D could derive from TRBD1 or TRBD2 (5 bases each). This CDR3 has 16 residues. The ends were cut back, 3 bases at V and 2 bases at J, with 15 bases in the middle.

This clonotype was picked up a small number of times. V usage is TRBV4-3 and J usage is TRBJ2-7; the D gene is possibly TRBD2 (5 bases). The germline V and J ends were trimmed by 0 bases and 7 bases, with 10 bases remaining between them. Germline CDR1 is LGHNA and CDR2 is YSLEER. The CDR3 spans 13 residues. The CDR3 DNA follows: TGCGCCAGCAGCCAAGATACGGGGTGGGAGCAGTACTTC. Its protein is CASSQDTGWEQYF.

There are many counts of this clonotype. The chain has TRBV6-5 and TRBJ1-1; no firm D call. The germline V gene encodes CDR1 MNHEY and CDR2 SVGAGI. Deletions cut 2 bases from V and 5 bases from J, with 12 bases between. The CDR3 extends over 14 amino acids. The CDR3 nucleotides read TGTGCCAGCAGTTACCGTCGGCCAGGTACTGAAGCTTTCTTT. Protein product: CASSYRRPGTEAFF.